The clone carrying this TCR beta chain was counted many times. The sample comes from a study of spatial heterogeneity in lung cancer. Trimming took off 5 bases at V and 4 bases at J, with 5 bases between the two ends. The CDR3 consists of 11 residues. The germline gives CDR1 MNHEY, CDR2 SVGAGI. The sample's time point: sample taken at primary tumor resection. Unsorted samples of tumor, nontumor lung or frozen PBMC had their whole RNA sequenced. TCRdb passed the 5' RACE reads through MiXCR, listing each CDR3 protein once. The sample carries 15,000 to 20,000 distinct CDR3 sequences, 15% to 20% recorded once.

The source was PBMCs, collected at surgery. This TCR was sampled from a male donor with early-stage non-small cell lung cancer. The chain couples TRBV6-5 to TRBJ1-1; D call uncertain. The CDR3 loop reads CASSMGTEAFF. CDR3 DNA: TGTGCCAGCAGTATGGGCACTGAAGCTTTCTTT.